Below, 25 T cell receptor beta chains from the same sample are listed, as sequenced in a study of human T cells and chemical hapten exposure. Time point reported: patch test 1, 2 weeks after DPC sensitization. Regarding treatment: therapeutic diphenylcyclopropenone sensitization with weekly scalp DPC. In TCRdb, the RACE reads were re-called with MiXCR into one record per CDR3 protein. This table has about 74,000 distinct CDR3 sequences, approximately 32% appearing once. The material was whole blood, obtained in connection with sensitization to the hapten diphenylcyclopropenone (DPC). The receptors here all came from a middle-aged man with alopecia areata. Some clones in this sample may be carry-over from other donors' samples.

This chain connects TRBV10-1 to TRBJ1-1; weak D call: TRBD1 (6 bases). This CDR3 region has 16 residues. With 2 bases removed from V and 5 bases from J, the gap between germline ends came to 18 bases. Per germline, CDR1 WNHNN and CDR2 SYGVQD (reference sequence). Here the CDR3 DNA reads TGCGCCAGCAGTGAGGAGAAACTCCACCAGGGGACTGAAGCTTTCTTT. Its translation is CASSEEKLHQGTEAFF.

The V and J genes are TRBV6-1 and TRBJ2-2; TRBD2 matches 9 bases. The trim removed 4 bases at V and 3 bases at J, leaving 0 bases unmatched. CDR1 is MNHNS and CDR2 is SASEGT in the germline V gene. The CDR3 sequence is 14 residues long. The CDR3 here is CASSGLADTGELFF. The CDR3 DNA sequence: TGTGCCAGCAGTGGACTAGCGGACACCGGGGAGCTGTTTTTT.

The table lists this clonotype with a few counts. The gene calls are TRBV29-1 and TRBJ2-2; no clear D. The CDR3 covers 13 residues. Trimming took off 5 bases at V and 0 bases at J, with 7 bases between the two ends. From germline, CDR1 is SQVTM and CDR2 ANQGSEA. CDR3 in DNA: TGCAGCGTTCATCTAACGAACACCGGGGAGCTGTTTTTT. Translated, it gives CSVHLTNTGELFF.

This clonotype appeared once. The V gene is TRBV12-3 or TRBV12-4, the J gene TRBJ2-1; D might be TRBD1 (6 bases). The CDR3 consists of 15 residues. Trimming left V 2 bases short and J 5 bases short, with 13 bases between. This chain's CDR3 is CASSLTGQQNNEQFF. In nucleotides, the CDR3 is TGTGCCAGCAGTTTAACAGGACAGCAAAACAATGAGCAGTTCTTC.

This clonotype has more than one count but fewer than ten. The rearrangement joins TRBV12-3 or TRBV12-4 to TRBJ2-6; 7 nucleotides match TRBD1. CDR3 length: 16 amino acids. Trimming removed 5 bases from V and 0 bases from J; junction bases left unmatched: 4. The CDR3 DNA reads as TGTGCCAGCAGTCTGACAGGGAGCTCTGGGGCCAACGTCCTGACTTTC. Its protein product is CASSLTGSSGANVLTF.

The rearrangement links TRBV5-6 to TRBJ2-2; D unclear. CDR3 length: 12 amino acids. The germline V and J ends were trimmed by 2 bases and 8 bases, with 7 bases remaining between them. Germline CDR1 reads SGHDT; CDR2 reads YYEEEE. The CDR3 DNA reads TGTGCCAGCAGCTTAAGTTTGGGGGAGCTGTTTTTT. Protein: CASSLSLGELFF.

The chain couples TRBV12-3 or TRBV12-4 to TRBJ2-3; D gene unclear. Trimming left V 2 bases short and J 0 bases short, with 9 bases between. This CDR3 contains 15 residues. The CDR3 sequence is CASSLLISSTDTQYF. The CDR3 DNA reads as TGTGCCAGCAGTTTATTGATATCTAGCACAGATACGCAGTATTTT.

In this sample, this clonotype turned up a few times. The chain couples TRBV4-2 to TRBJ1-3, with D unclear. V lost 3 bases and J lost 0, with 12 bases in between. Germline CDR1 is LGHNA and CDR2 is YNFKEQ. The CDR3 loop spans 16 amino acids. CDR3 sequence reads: CASSQGSEHSGNTIYF. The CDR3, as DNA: TGTGCCAGCAGCCAGGGATCGGAACACTCTGGAAACACCATATATTTT.

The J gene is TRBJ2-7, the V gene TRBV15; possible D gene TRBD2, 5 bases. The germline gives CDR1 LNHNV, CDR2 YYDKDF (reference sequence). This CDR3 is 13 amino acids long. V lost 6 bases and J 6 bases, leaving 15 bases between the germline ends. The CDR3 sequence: CATRGGGFPEQYF. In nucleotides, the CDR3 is TGTGCCACCAGAGGAGGAGGATTCCCCGAGCAGTACTTC.

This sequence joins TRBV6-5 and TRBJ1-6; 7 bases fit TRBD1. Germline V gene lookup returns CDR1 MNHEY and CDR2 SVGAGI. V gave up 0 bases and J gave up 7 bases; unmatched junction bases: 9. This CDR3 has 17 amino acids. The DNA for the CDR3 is TGTGCCAGCAGTTACTCGACTCTTACAGGGGAAAATTCACCCCTCCACTTT. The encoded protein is CASSYSTLTGENSPLHF.

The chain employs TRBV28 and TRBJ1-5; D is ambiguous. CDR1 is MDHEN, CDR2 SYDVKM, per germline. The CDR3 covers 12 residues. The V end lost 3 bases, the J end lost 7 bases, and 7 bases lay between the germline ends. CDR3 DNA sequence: TGTGCCAGCAGTTTCTGGGGACAGCCCCAGCATTTT. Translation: CASSFWGQPQHF.

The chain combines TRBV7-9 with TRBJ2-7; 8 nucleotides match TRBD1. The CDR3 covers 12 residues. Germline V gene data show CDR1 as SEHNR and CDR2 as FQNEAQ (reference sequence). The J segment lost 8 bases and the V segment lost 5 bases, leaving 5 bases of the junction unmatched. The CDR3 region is CASSAGTGQQYF. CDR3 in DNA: TGTGCCAGCAGCGCCGGGACAGGCCAGCAGTACTTC.

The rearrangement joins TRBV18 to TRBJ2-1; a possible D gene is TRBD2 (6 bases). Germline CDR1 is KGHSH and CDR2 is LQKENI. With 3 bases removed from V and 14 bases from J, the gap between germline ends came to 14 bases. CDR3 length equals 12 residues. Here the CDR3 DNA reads TGTGCCAGCTCACCCGGCGGGGAGAGTGAGTTCTTC. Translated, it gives CASSPGGESEFF. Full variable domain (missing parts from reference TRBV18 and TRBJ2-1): NAGVMQNPRHLVRRRGQEARLRCSPMKGHSHVYWYRQLPEEGLKFMVYLQKENIIDESGMPKERFSAEFPKEGPSILRIQQVVRGDSAAYFCASSPGGESEFFGPGTRLTVL.

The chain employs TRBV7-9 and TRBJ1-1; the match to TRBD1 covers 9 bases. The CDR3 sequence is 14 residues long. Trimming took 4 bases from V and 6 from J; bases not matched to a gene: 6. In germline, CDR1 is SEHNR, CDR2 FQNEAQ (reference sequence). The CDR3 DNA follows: TGTGCCAGCAGCTATGGGACAGGGAAGGCTGAAGCTTTCTTT. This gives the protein CASSYGTGKAEAFF.

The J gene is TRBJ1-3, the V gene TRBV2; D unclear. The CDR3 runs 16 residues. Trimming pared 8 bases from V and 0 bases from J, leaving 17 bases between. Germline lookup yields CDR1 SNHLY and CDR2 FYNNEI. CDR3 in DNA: TGTGCCAGCCGAAGGCCGACCGATAGCTCTGGAAACACCATATATTTT. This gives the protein CASRRPTDSSGNTIYF.

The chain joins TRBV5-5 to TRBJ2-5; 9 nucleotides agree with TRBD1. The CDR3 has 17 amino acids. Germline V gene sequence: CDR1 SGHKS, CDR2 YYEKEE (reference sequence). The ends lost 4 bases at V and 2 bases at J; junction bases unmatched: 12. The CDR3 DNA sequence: TGTGCCAGCAGCCCACAAACCGGGACAGGGTTACAAGAGACCCAGTACTTC. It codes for CASSPQTGTGLQETQYF.

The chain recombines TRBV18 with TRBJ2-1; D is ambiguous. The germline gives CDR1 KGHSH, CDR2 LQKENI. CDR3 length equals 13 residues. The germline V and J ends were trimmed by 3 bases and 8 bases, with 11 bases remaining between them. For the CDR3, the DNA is TGTGCCAGCTCACCCCCAAGTGGGGATGAGCAGTTCTTC. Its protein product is CASSPPSGDEQFF. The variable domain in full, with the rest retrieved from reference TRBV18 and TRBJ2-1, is NAGVMQNPRHLVRRRGQEARLRCSPMKGHSHVYWYRQLPEEGLKFMVYLQKENIIDESGMPKERFSAEFPKEGPSILRIQQVVRGDSAAYFCASSPPSGDEQFFGPGTRLTVL.

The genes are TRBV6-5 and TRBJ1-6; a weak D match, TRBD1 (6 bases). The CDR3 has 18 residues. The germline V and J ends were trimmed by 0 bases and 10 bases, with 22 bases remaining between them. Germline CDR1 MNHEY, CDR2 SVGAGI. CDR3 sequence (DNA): TGTGCCAGCAGTTACTCGATCCAGTTGGCAGGGGTTGGGTCACCCCTCCACTTT. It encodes CASSYSIQLAGVGSPLHF.

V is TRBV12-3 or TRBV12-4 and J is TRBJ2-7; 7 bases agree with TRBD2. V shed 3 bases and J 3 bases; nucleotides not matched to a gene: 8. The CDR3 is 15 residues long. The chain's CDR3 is CASSFSGAGGYEQYF. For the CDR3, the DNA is TGTGCCAGCAGTTTCAGCGGGGCTGGGGGCTACGAGCAGTACTTC.

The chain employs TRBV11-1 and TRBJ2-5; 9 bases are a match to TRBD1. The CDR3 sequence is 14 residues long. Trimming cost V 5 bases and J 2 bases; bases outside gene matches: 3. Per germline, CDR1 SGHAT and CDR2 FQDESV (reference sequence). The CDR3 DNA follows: TGTGCCAGCAGCCGTGGGACAGGGCAAGAGACCCAGTACTTC. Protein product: CASSRGTGQETQYF.

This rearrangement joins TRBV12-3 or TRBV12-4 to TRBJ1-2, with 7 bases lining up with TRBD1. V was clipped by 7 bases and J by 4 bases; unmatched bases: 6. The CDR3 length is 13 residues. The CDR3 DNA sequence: TGTGCCAGCACCCGAGACAGGGCCTATGGCTACACCTTC. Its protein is CASTRDRAYGYTF.

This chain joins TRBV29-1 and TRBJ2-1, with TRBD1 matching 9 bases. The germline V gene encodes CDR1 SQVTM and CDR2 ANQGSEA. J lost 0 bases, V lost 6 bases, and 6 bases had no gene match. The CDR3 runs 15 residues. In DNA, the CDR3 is TGCAGCGTAGCAGGACAGGGGTTCTCCTACAATGAGCAGTTCTTC. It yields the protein CSVAGQGFSYNEQFF.

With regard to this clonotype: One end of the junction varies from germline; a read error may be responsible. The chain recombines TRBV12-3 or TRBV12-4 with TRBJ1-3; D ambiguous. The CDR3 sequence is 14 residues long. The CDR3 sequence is CASSRRGSGNTVYF. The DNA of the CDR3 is TGTGCCAGCAGCCGCCGGGGATCTGGAAACACCGTATATTTT.

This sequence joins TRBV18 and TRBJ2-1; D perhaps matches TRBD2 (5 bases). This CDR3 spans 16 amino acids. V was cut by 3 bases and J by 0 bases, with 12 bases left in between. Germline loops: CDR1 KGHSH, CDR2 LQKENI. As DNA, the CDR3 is TGTGCCAGCTCACCCTCCCTGGCGGGCTCCTACAATGAGCAGTTCTTC. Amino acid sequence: CASSPSLAGSYNEQFF.

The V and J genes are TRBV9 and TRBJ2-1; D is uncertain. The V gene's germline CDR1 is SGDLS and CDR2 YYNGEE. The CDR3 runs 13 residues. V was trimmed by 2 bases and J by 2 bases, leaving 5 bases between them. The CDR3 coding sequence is TGTGCCAGCAGCGTTCCCCCCTACAATGAGCAGTTCTTC. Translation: CASSVPPYNEQFF.